What follows is one T cell receptor (beta chain) and its context. V was cut by 0 bases and J by 7 bases, with 16 bases left in between. The germline V gene encodes CDR1 SGHKS and CDR2 YYEKEE (reference sequence). CDR3 length: 15 amino acids. This specimen belongs to a study of blood T cell repertoires in COVID-19. The data were produced by immunoSEQ multiplex PCR, yet TCRdb's version contains in-frame clones alone and is incomplete. The profile shows about 68,000 clones, 80% to 95% of them singletons. The material sequenced was peripheral blood. The rearrangement uses TRBV5-5 and TRBJ1-2; a weak D match, TRBD1 (5 bases). This sequence originates from a man aged 50 to 59 with COVID-19, enrolled during active disease. CDR3 region: CASSLEQGYTFGYTF. CDR3 coding DNA: TGTGCCAGCAGCTTGGAGCAGGGTTATACATTTGGCTACACCTTC.